Below are 26 T cell receptor beta chains sequenced from a single sample in a study of patients and donors after allogeneic stem cell transplantation. TCRdb fed the RT-PCR reads into MiXCR, producing one record per CDR3 protein. Here the sample spans about 410,000 distinct CDR3 sequences, 16% being singletons. The material sequenced was blood, either unsorted or a sorted T cell fraction (not recorded which). The receptors here all came from a human donor who was either an allogeneic HSCT recipient or a stem cell or donor lymphocyte infusion donor (not recorded which). It is not recorded whose cells these are; they may come from a transplant donor.

The gene calls are TRBV2 and TRBJ2-1, with a possible D match to TRBD2 (5 bases). This CDR3 region has 13 residues. V was pared by 7 bases and J by 11 bases, with 18 bases between. Germline-derived CDR1 and CDR2 are SNHLY and FYNNEI. As DNA, the CDR3 is TGTGCCAGCAATAAGGAGGCCCTAGAAAAGCAGTTCTTC. Protein product: CASNKEALEKQFF.

This clonotype has more than one count but fewer than ten. The genes are TRBV7-2 and TRBJ2-3, with 12 bases that match TRBD2. Unmatched junction bases numbered 5, after V lost 3 bases and J lost 4 bases. The germline gives CDR1 SGHTA, CDR2 FQGNSA. The CDR3 is 16 residues long. In DNA, the CDR3 is TGTGCCAGCAGCTTCCTAGCGGGGGGGCCACCAGATACGCAGTATTTT. Residues: CASSFLAGGPPDTQYF.

This clonotype was picked up a small number of times. The chain links TRBV27 to TRBJ1-1, with D possibly matching TRBD1 (5 bases). CDR3 length equals 14 residues. Germline values: CDR1 MNHEY, CDR2 SMNVEV (reference sequence). Trimming removed 3 bases at V and 5 bases at J, with 13 bases between. CDR3 residues: CASSLGLFQTEAFF. In DNA form, the CDR3 reads TGTGCCAGCAGTTTGGGACTCTTCCAGACTGAAGCTTTCTTT.

CDR3 bases: TGTGCCAGCAGCCAGGTTTGGCCGACGCGAAACATTCAGTACTTC. This translates into CASSQVWPTRNIQYF. The rearrangement links TRBV3-1 to TRBJ2-4; D gene unclear. Per the germline V gene, CDR1 is LGHDT and CDR2 is YNNKEL (reference sequence). V was pared by 3 bases and J by 6 bases, with 15 bases between. This CDR3 is built from 15 residues.

Here the CDR3 reads CSAFHGGSGANVLTF. The CDR3, as DNA: TGCAGTGCGTTTCATGGGGGCTCTGGGGCCAACGTCCTGACTTTC. The V gene is TRBV20-1, the J gene TRBJ2-6; D tentatively fits TRBD1 or TRBD2 (5 bases each). There are 15 residues in the CDR3. Germline V gene lookup returns CDR1 DFQATT and CDR2 SNEGSKA (reference sequence). V lost 6 bases and J 0 bases, leaving 12 bases between the germline ends.

This clonotype came up a few times. The chain's CDR3 is CASSFGGYNSPLHF. The CDR3 bases are TGTGCCAGCAGCTTTGGGGGATATAATTCACCCCTCCACTTT. The gene calls are TRBV11-3 and TRBJ1-6; D possibly corresponds to TRBD1 (5 bases). Trimming stripped 3 bases from V and 4 bases from J, with 7 bases between. CDR3 length: 14 amino acids. CDR1 SGHNT and CDR2 YENEEA come from the germline V gene.

The chain is built from TRBV4-3 and TRBJ1-1; D is unclear. Trimming shortened V by 0 bases and J by 3 bases, and 5 bases separated the two germline ends. Germline CDR1 LGHNA, CDR2 YSLEER. CDR3 length: 13 residues. Written as DNA, the CDR3 is TGCGCCAGCAGCCAAGAGGAGGACACTGAAGCTTTCTTT. Its protein is CASSQEEDTEAFF.

The chain employs TRBV20-1 and TRBJ2-2, with 7 bases fitting TRBD1. CDR3 length: 16 amino acids. Per germline, CDR1 DFQATT and CDR2 SNEGSKA (reference sequence). J lost 6 bases, V lost 0 bases, and 10 bases had no gene match. The CDR3 sequence: CSARDHTRTGAGELFF. The CDR3 DNA is TGCAGTGCTAGAGATCACACGAGAACAGGGGCCGGGGAGCTGTTTTTT.

V is TRBV27 and J is TRBJ2-7, with TRBD1 as a possible D gene (6 bases). This CDR3 is built from 13 residues. Looked up from germline, CDR1 is MNHEY and CDR2 is SMNVEV (reference sequence). V lost 5 bases to trimming and J lost 5 bases, with 13 bases between them. The CDR3 DNA is TGTGCCAGCAGTCTCACAGACAGGCACGAGCAGTACTTC. Amino acid sequence: CASSLTDRHEQYF.

V gene TRBV12-3 or TRBV12-4 combines with J gene TRBJ2-1, with 11 bases identical to TRBD2. V was pared by 6 bases and J by 8 bases, with 12 bases of the junction left unmatched. CDR3 length equals 16 residues. The CDR3 coding sequence is TGTGCCAGCAGAAAGGGACTAGCGGCGTCGATCTATGAGCAGTTCTTC. Translated, it gives CASRKGLAASIYEQFF.

The chain joins TRBV28 to TRBJ2-7; the D is unclear. This CDR3 has 15 amino acids. Trimming stripped 1 base from V and 0 bases from J, with 10 bases between. Germline V gene sequence: CDR1 MDHEN, CDR2 SYDVKM. The CDR3 DNA sequence: TGTGCCAGCAGTTTATCCAGTAAGAGCTCCTACGAGCAGTACTTC. Translation gives CASSLSSKSSYEQYF.

This chain uses TRBV27 with TRBJ1-5; TRBD1 might be the D (5 bases). Germline CDR1 reads MNHEY; CDR2 reads SMNVEV (reference sequence). This CDR3 region has 14 residues. Trimming pared 3 bases from V and 6 bases from J, leaving 12 bases between. Written as DNA, the CDR3 is TGTGCCAGCAGTTTGAAGGGGTCTGGTCAGCCCCAGCATTTT. Protein product: CASSLKGSGQPQHF.

There are a few counts of this clonotype. V is TRBV9 and J is TRBJ1-5, with D uncertain. The V and J ends lost 2 bases and 7 bases respectively, with 10 bases between them. Germline V gene sequence: CDR1 SGDLS, CDR2 YYNGEE. This CDR3 has 13 residues. The CDR3 protein is CASSVRSGQPQHF. The CDR3 bases are TGTGCCAGCAGCGTCCGGAGTGGACAGCCCCAGCATTTT.

This clonotype was seen only a few times. The genes are TRBV12-3 or TRBV12-4 and TRBJ2-7; unclear D gene. Trimming cost V 5 bases and J 9 bases, with 23 bases left between them. This CDR3 has 15 amino acids. The CDR3 loop reads CASSAPRTLTDGQYF. CDR3 sequence (DNA): TGTGCCAGCAGTGCCCCCCGGACCCTTACCGACGGGCAGTACTTC.

The V gene is TRBV24-1, the J gene TRBJ2-3, with 10 bases matching TRBD2. There are 15 residues in the CDR3. V shed 5 bases and J 5 bases; nucleotides not matched to a gene: 6. CDR1 and CDR2 (germline): KGHDR, SFDVKD. CDR3 in amino acids: CATSAQRGGLDTQYF. In DNA, the CDR3 is TGTGCCACCAGTGCCCAGCGGGGGGGCTTAGATACGCAGTATTTT.

The chain is built from TRBV12-5 and TRBJ1-2; D is ambiguous. V dropped 3 bases and J dropped 7 bases, with 9 bases sitting between them. Germline V gene sequence: CDR1 LGHNT, CDR2 FRNRAP. This CDR3 is 12 amino acids long. In nucleotides, the CDR3 is TGTGCTAGTGGTTTTGGGGTTAGTGGCTACACCTTC. Translating gives CASGFGVSGYTF.

This clonotype turned up a few times. This sequence joins TRBV6-1 and TRBJ2-4; D possibly uses TRBD1 or TRBD2 (6 bases each). Between the trimmed V and J ends, which lost 6 bases and 2 bases, there was a span of 20 bases. Germline V gene sequence: CDR1 MNHNS, CDR2 SASEGT. CDR3 length equals 17 residues. This CDR3 is CASSGTGGWATKNIQYF. CDR3 coding DNA: TGTGCCAGCAGCGGGACCGGGGGCTGGGCAACCAAAAACATTCAGTACTTC.

V and J are TRBV7-2 and TRBJ1-6; no clear D. V lost 5 bases and J lost 4, with 9 bases in between. The CDR3 is 14 residues long. Germline assignment: CDR1 SGHTA and CDR2 FQGNSA. In nucleotides, the CDR3 is TGTGCCAGCAGCCGGGCCCTGTATAATTCACCCCTCCACTTT. Translating gives CASSRALYNSPLHF.

The genes are TRBV9 and TRBJ2-7; 8 bases align to TRBD2. Germline-derived CDR1 and CDR2 are SGDLS and YYNGEE. The CDR3 is 14 amino acids. V trimming: 4 bases; J trimming: 3 bases; junction bases outside the gene matches: 6. Here the CDR3 reads CASSIQGTSYEQYF. In DNA form, the CDR3 reads TGTGCCAGCAGCATCCAAGGGACTAGCTACGAGCAGTACTTC.

The chain carries TRBV29-1 and TRBJ2-7; 7 nucleotides match TRBD1. Germline CDR1 reads SQVTM; CDR2 reads ANQGSEA. The trim removed 7 bases at V and 2 bases at J, leaving 8 bases unmatched. The CDR3 sequence is 13 residues long. This CDR3 is CSARTGLTYEQYF. The DNA of the CDR3 is TGCAGCGCCCGGACAGGCCTTACCTACGAGCAGTACTTC.

This rearrangement joins TRBV4-3 to TRBJ2-7; D might be TRBD1 (6 bases). Germline V gene data show CDR1 as LGHNA and CDR2 as YSLEER. Trimming removed 0 bases at V and 2 bases at J, with 8 bases between. This CDR3 spans 14 amino acids. CDR3 sequence reads: CASSQEHRAYEQYF. In DNA, the CDR3 is TGCGCCAGCAGCCAAGAACACAGGGCCTACGAGCAGTACTTC.

This clonotype was counted a few times. This chain links TRBV7-6 with TRBJ2-6; D is undetermined. The CDR3 length is 14 residues. The germline V gene has CDR1 SGHVS and CDR2 FNYEAQ. V lost 4 bases and J lost 4, with 8 bases in between. The CDR3 coding sequence is TGTGCCAGCAGCTGGGTTGGGGGGGCCAACGTCCTGACTTTC. Translation gives CASSWVGGANVLTF.

Only a few counts were recorded for this clonotype. The J gene is TRBJ1-1, the V gene TRBV15; possible D gene TRBD1, 6 bases. The CDR3 is 15 residues long. V shed 2 bases and J shed 1 base, with 11 bases lying between them. Germline values: CDR1 LNHNV, CDR2 YYDKDF (reference sequence). The CDR3 here is CATSRQGQGNTEAFF. The CDR3 DNA is TGTGCCACCAGCAGACAGGGGCAGGGGAACACTGAAGCTTTCTTT.

This chain joins TRBV4-1 and TRBJ1-4; unclear D gene. Trimming cost V 4 bases and J 0 bases, with 6 bases left between them. The CDR3 is 14 residues long. The germline V gene encodes CDR1 MGHRA and CDR2 YSYEKL. The CDR3 spells CASSRAATNEKLFF. The CDR3 nucleotides are TGCGCCAGCAGCCGGGCGGCAACTAATGAAAAACTGTTTTTT.

This chain uses TRBV5-1 with TRBJ2-5, with a tentative D call TRBD1 (5 bases). V was pared by 4 bases and J by 5 bases, with 12 bases between. Germline loops: CDR1 SGHRS, CDR2 YFSETQ. CDR3 length: 13 residues. The CDR3 DNA follows: TGCGCCAGCAGCAGGGCCCCAGGGGAGACCCAGTACTTC. This codes for CASSRAPGETQYF.

This clonotype showed up many times. The chain is built from TRBV12-3 or TRBV12-4 and TRBJ1-2, with 9 bases lining up with TRBD1. This CDR3 comprises 15 residues. J was trimmed by 2 bases and V by 5 bases; bases with no gene match: 6. Here the CDR3 DNA reads TGTGCCAGCAGTGGCGACAGGGGGAGGAACTATGGCTACACCTTC. Amino acids: CASSGDRGRNYGYTF.